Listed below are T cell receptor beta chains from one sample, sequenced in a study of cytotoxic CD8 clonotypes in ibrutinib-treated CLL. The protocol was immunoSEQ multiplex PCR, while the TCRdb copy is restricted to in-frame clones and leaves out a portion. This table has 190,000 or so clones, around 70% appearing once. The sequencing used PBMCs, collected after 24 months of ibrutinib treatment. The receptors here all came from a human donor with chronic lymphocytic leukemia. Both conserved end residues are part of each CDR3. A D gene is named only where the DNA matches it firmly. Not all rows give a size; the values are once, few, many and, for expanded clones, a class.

DNA: TGTGCCAGCAGTGAAGGTAGGGGGAAGAGCTCCTACGAGCAGTACTTC
CDR3: CASSEGRGKSSYEQYF
D: .
length: 16
V: TRBV6-1
size: .
J: TRBJ2-7

DNA: TGTGCCAGCAGCCAAGGGACTAGCGGGCTTGATGAGACCCAGTACTTC
CDR3: CASSQGTSGLDETQYF
D: TRBD2
length: 16
V: TRBV4-2
size: .
J: TRBJ2-5

DNA: TGCGCCAGCAGCCCAAGTCCGATGCAGGAGCTCTCTGGAAACACCATATATTTT
CDR3: CASSPSPMQELSGNTIYF
D: .
length: 18
V: TRBV5-1
size: few
J: TRBJ1-3

DNA: TGCGCCAGCAGCCAAGATTTCGACAGTTCCTACGAGCAGTACTTC
CDR3: CASSQDFDSSYEQYF
D: .
length: 15
V: TRBV4-3
size: .
J: TRBJ2-7

DNA: TGTGCCAGCAGCTTACAGTGGGAAGTCGCAAACAACACTGAAGCTTTCTTT
CDR3: CASSLQWEVANNTEAFF
D: .
length: 17
V: TRBV11-2
size: .
J: TRBJ1-1

DNA: TGTGCCAGCAGACTTACCGGGACAGGGTTCGGGGAGCTGTTTTTT
CDR3: CASRLTGTGFGELFF
D: TRBD1
length: 15
V: TRBV5-6
size: .
J: TRBJ2-2

DNA: TGTGCCAGCAGACCTAAGCAGGACCCTTACGAGCAGTACTTC
CDR3: CASRPKQDPYEQYF
D: .
length: 14
V: TRBV6-1
size: .
J: TRBJ2-7

DNA: TGTGCCAGCAGTAGGGCCTCTGGAAACACCATATATTTT
CDR3: CASSRASGNTIYF
D: .
length: 13
V: TRBV7-3
size: .
J: TRBJ1-3

DNA: TGTGCCAGCAGTTACGTCGGCAGCAGTCTCTACAATGAGCAGTTCTTC
CDR3: CASSYVGSSLYNEQFF
D: .
length: 16
V: TRBV6-6
size: .
J: TRBJ2-1

DNA: TGTGCTAGTGGTTTGGTACTTGTGGAGGGGGCCCAAGAGACCCAGTACTTC
CDR3: CASGLVLVEGAQETQYF
D: .
length: 17
V: TRBV12-5
size: .
J: TRBJ2-5

DNA: TGTGCCAGCAGCGTAGATCGACACCGGACCATATATTTT
CDR3: CASSVDRHRTIYF
D: .
length: 13
V: TRBV9
size: .
J: TRBJ1-3

DNA: TGTGCCAGTAGTTGGGCTAGCGGAACAGATACGCAGTATTTT
CDR3: CASSWASGTDTQYF
D: TRBD2
length: 14
V: TRBV19
size: .
J: TRBJ2-3

DNA: TGCAGCGTTGAATCACGGGACCGAGACACTGAAGCTTTCTTT
CDR3: CSVESRDRDTEAFF
D: .
length: 14
V: TRBV29-1
size: .
J: TRBJ1-1

DNA: TGTGCCAGCAGTTCCCCGGGAGGGCCGAAGGAGCAGTTCTTC
CDR3: CASSSPGGPKEQFF
D: TRBD2
length: 14
V: TRBV6-5
size: .
J: TRBJ2-1

DNA: TGTGCCAGCTCTCTGGGGGTGACAGGGTACGAGCAGTACTTC
CDR3: CASSLGVTGYEQYF
D: TRBD1
length: 14
V: TRBV18
size: .
J: TRBJ2-7

DNA: TGTGCCAGCAGCCAGGACCTGGACAGACGCCCCCATGAGCAGTTCTTC
CDR3: CASSQDLDRRPHEQFF
D: .
length: 16
V: TRBV4-2
size: .
J: TRBJ2-1

DNA: TGTGCCAGCTCACTTAACTCGGTACAGGCAACCGCAGTGGGGAATGAAAAACTGTTTTTT
CDR3: CASSLNSVQATAVGNEKLFF
D: .
length: 20
V: TRBV18
size: .
J: TRBJ1-4

DNA: TGTGCCAGCAGTGAAAGGGACAGGGATCGAGGAAAACTGTTTTTT
CDR3: CASSERDRDRGKLFF
D: TRBD1
length: 15
V: TRBV25-1
size: .
J: TRBJ1-4

DNA: TGCGCCAGCAGCCCCTCCCAGCGGGAGGGCAGAGAGACCCAGTACTTC
CDR3: CASSPSQREGRETQYF
D: TRBD2
length: 16
V: TRBV5-1
size: .
J: TRBJ2-5

DNA: TGCAGTCAGGGGATCGGCGAGACCCAGTACTTC
CDR3: CSQGIGETQYF
D: .
length: 11
V: TRBV20-1
size: .
J: TRBJ2-5

DNA: TGTGCCAGCAGTGAAGGACAGGGGCTCGTTTACGAGCAGTACTTC
CDR3: CASSEGQGLVYEQYF
D: TRBD1
length: 15
V: TRBV2
size: .
J: TRBJ2-7

DNA: TGTGCCAGCAGCTTAGAATCGGGAGGCCCAAAACCCTACGAGCAGTACTTC
CDR3: CASSLESGGPKPYEQYF
D: TRBD2
length: 17
V: TRBV7-8
size: .
J: TRBJ2-7

DNA: TGTGCCAGCAGTGAAAGGCGACTAGCGGGAGTCCACGAGCAGTACTTC
CDR3: CASSERRLAGVHEQYF
D: TRBD2
length: 16
V: TRBV6-1
size: .
J: TRBJ2-7

DNA: TGTGCCAGTAGTGCCGGGACAGGGGGCGAAAAACTGTTTTTT
CDR3: CASSAGTGGEKLFF
D: TRBD1
length: 14
V: TRBV19
size: .
J: TRBJ1-4

DNA: TGCGCCAGCAGCTTGTTTGGGACAGGGAGCACAGATACGCAGTATTTT
CDR3: CASSLFGTGSTDTQYF
D: TRBD1
length: 16
V: TRBV5-1
size: .
J: TRBJ2-3

DNA: TGCGCCAGCAGCCAGGTAGCGGGCGCCTACGAGCAGTACTTC
CDR3: CASSQVAGAYEQYF
D: TRBD2
length: 14
V: TRBV4-3
size: few
J: TRBJ2-7

DNA: TGTGCCAGCAGTTACCTCACCCGACAGTATGGCTACACCTTC
CDR3: CASSYLTRQYGYTF
D: .
length: 14
V: TRBV6-6
size: once
J: TRBJ1-2

DNA: TGTGCCACCAGTCACAGAAACACTGAAGCTTTCTTT
CDR3: CATSHRNTEAFF
D: .
length: 12
V: TRBV15
size: .
J: TRBJ1-1

DNA: TGTGCCAGCAGTTTTGGACTAGCGGGAGAGGGTTTGGGTGAGCAGTTCTTC
CDR3: CASSFGLAGEGLGEQFF
D: TRBD2
length: 17
V: TRBV28
size: .
J: TRBJ2-1

DNA: TGCGCCAGCAGCCAAGATACGCGGTGGGGTTTGGACGAGCAGTACTTC
CDR3: CASSQDTRWGLDEQYF
D: .
length: 16
V: TRBV4-1
size: .
J: TRBJ2-7

DNA: TGTGCCAGCAGCTTACCGGGGGGGCCCTACAATGAGCAGTTCTTC
CDR3: CASSLPGGPYNEQFF
D: TRBD2
length: 15
V: TRBV7-9
size: .
J: TRBJ2-1

DNA: TGTGCCAGCAGTTTATCTACGACGGGGGATGTCTATGGCTACACCTTC
CDR3: CASSLSTTGDVYGYTF
D: .
length: 16
V: TRBV27
size: .
J: TRBJ1-2

DNA: TGCGCCAGCAGCCAGGGACAGGGAGGGGAAAAACTGTTTTTT
CDR3: CASSQGQGGEKLFF
D: TRBD1
length: 14
V: TRBV4-1
size: .
J: TRBJ1-4

DNA: TGTGCCAGCAGCTTGGCACAATACAATGAGCAGTTCTTC
CDR3: CASSLAQYNEQFF
D: .
length: 13
V: TRBV5-6
size: .
J: TRBJ2-1

DNA: TGTGCCAGCAGCCCGGGACTAGCGGGAAATGAGCAGTTCTTC
CDR3: CASSPGLAGNEQFF
D: TRBD2
length: 14
V: TRBV9
size: .
J: TRBJ2-1

DNA: TGTGCCACCAGCAGAGTGCGGACAGGGGCCTACGAGCAGTACTTC
CDR3: CATSRVRTGAYEQYF
D: TRBD1
length: 15
V: TRBV15
size: .
J: TRBJ2-7

DNA: TGCGCCAGCAGCTTGGTTCTAGGCGGGAGGGCCCACGAGCAGTACTTC
CDR3: CASSLVLGGRAHEQYF
D: TRBD2
length: 16
V: TRBV5-1
size: .
J: TRBJ2-7

DNA: TGTGCCAGCAGTGACAAGCACACCGGGGAGCTGTTTTTT
CDR3: CASSDKHTGELFF
D: .
length: 13
V: TRBV9
size: few
J: TRBJ2-2

DNA: TGCGCCAGCAGCCTCCGACAGGCTAACACTGAAGCTTTCTTT
CDR3: CASSLRQANTEAFF
D: .
length: 14
V: TRBV4-1
size: .
J: TRBJ1-1

DNA: TGCGCCAGCAGCTTGGACTCGACTAGCGGGAGTTCCGGCGAGCAGTACTTC
CDR3: CASSLDSTSGSSGEQYF
D: TRBD2
length: 17
V: TRBV5-1
size: few
J: TRBJ2-7

DNA: TGTGCCTGGACTACACAATCCTCTGGAAACACCATATATTTT
CDR3: CAWTTQSSGNTIYF
D: .
length: 14
V: TRBV30
size: few
J: TRBJ1-3

DNA: TGTGCCAGTAGTAAGGGGACTAGCGGGAGCCCCGGGGAGCTGTTTTTT
CDR3: CASSKGTSGSPGELFF
D: TRBD2
length: 16
V: TRBV19
size: .
J: TRBJ2-2

DNA: TGTGCCAGCAGTGAATTTAGCGACCAAGAGACCCAGTACTTC
CDR3: CASSEFSDQETQYF
D: .
length: 14
V: TRBV25-1
size: .
J: TRBJ2-5

DNA: TGTGCCAGCAGTCCCGCCCTCAGGACTAGCGGTTTTAGGTGGGAGGATACGCAGTATTTT
CDR3: CASSPALRTSGFRWEDTQYF
D: TRBD2
length: 20
V: TRBV27
size: .
J: TRBJ2-3

DNA: TGTGCCAGCAGCTTCCTTCCGCCCACAGGGGTTTCCCAAACGAACACCGGGGAGCTGTTTTTT
CDR3: CASSFLPPTGVSQTNTGELFF
D: TRBD1
length: 21
V: TRBV7-6
size: .
J: TRBJ2-2

DNA: TGTGCCAGCAGCCAGCTGCCGGGAGCCCGACACGAGCAGTACTTC
CDR3: CASSQLPGARHEQYF
D: .
length: 15
V: TRBV5-6
size: .
J: TRBJ2-7

DNA: TGTGCCAGCACCCCCCCGGGACTAGCGGGGGGCACCGGGGAGCTGTTTTTT
CDR3: CASTPPGLAGGTGELFF
D: TRBD2
length: 17
V: TRBV7-9
size: .
J: TRBJ2-2

DNA: TGTGCCAGCAGTGAAGGGGCACTCACTAATCAGCCCCAGCATTTT
CDR3: CASSEGALTNQPQHF
D: .
length: 15
V: TRBV6-1
size: few
J: TRBJ1-5

DNA: TGTGCCAGCAAGCAACAGGGGTCATTCAATCAGCCCCAGCATTTT
CDR3: CASKQQGSFNQPQHF
D: TRBD1
length: 15
V: TRBV2
size: .
J: TRBJ1-5

DNA: TGTGCCAGCAAGGAGTACGAGCAGTACTTC
CDR3: CASKEYEQYF
D: .
length: 10
V: TRBV2
size: few
J: TRBJ2-7

DNA: TGTGCCAGCAGCGTTGTCGGTGGTGAGCAGTTCTTC
CDR3: CASSVVGGEQFF
D: .
length: 12
V: TRBV9
size: .
J: TRBJ2-1

DNA: TGTGCCAGCAAACCCGGGACAGGGGATGTGAATGAGCAGTTCTTC
CDR3: CASKPGTGDVNEQFF
D: TRBD1
length: 15
V: TRBV28
size: .
J: TRBJ2-1

DNA: TGCGCCAGCAGCTTGGCCTTCCAGGGCTACGAGCAGTACTTC
CDR3: CASSLAFQGYEQYF
D: .
length: 14
V: TRBV5-1
size: few
J: TRBJ2-7

DNA: TGTGCCAGCAGCGTAGGTATCACCGGGGAGCTGTTTTTT
CDR3: CASSVGITGELFF
D: .
length: 13
V: TRBV9
size: .
J: TRBJ2-2

DNA: TGCGCCAGCAGCCAAGTTATGGGCACAGATACGCAGTATTTT
CDR3: CASSQVMGTDTQYF
D: .
length: 14
V: TRBV4-1
size: .
J: TRBJ2-3